Below are 3 T cell receptor beta chains sequenced from a single sample in a study of cytomegalovirus exposure and HLA in healthy donors. Use of 60 Vbeta and 13 Jbeta primers characterized the PCR. Using immunoSEQ multiplex PCR, the repertoire was profiled, and TCRdb retains in-frame clones only, with some absent. The repertoire includes around 180,000 clones, roughly 74% of them detected once, and around 5.9% sits in the top ten. What was sequenced was PBMCs. The source of these receptors is a woman aged 30 to 39 in good health and CMV-seropositive.

This sequence joins TRBV7-6 and TRBJ2-5; TRBD1 is a possible D gene (6 bases). V was trimmed by 1 base and J by 5 bases, leaving 17 bases between them. The CDR3 is 16 residues long. In germline, CDR1 is SGHVS, CDR2 FNYEAQ. The CDR3 here is CASSLGAQGHGETQYF. CDR3 sequence (DNA): TGTGCCAGCAGCTTAGGCGCACAGGGACACGGCGAGACCCAGTACTTC.

The rearrangement joins TRBV5-4 to TRBJ1-4; no firm D call. Trimming took off 4 bases at V and 6 bases at J, with 13 bases between the two ends. This CDR3 is 14 amino acids long. Germline CDR1 and CDR2: SGHNT and YYREEE (reference sequence). The CDR3 coding sequence is TGTGCCAGCAGCCCAGACAAGTTCTATGAAAAACTGTTTTTT. It is translated as CASSPDKFYEKLFF. Using reference TRBV5-4 and TRBJ1-4 for the parts outside the CDR3, the full variable domain is ETGVTQSPTHLIKTRGQQVTLRCSSQSGHNTVSWYQQALGQGPQFIFQYYREEENGRGNFPPRFSGLQFPNYSSELNVNALELDDSALYLCASSPDKFYEKLFFGSGTQLSVL.

The chain couples TRBV2 to TRBJ2-7; possibly TRBD2 for D (6 bases). Germline V gene lookup returns CDR1 SNHLY and CDR2 FYNNEI. V was pared by 8 bases and J by 3 bases, with 17 bases between. CDR3 length: 14 amino acids. CDR3 in DNA: TGTGCCAGCTACTCACGGGAGTCTAACTACGAGCAGTACTTC. Amino acid sequence: CASYSRESNYEQYF.